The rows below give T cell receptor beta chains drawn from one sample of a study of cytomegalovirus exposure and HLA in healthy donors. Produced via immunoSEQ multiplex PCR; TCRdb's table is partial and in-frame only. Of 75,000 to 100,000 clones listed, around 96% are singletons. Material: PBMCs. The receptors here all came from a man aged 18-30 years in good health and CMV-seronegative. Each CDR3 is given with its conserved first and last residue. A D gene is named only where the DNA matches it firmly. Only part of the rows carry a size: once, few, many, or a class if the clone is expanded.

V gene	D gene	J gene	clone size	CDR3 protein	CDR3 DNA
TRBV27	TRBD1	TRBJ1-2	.	CASSLSPGQNNYGYTF	TGTGCCAGCAGTTTATCCCCGGGACAGAATAACTATGGCTACACCTTC
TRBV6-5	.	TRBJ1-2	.	CASLDPTRSYYGYTF	TGTGCCAGCCTCGACCCCACGAGGTCATACTATGGCTACACCTTC
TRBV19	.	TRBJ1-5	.	CASEALDTYNQPQHF	TGTGCCAGTGAGGCGCTGGACACATACAATCAGCCCCAGCATTTT
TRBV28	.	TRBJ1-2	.	CASRRDGYTF	TGTGCCAGCAGGCGGGATGGCTACACCTTC
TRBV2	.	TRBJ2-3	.	CASSPGTDTQYF	TGTGCCAGCAGCCCGGGCACAGATACGCAGTATTTT
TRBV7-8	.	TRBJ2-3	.	CASSLAQGRVDTQYF	TGTGCCAGCAGCTTAGCACAGGGAAGGGTGGATACGCAGTATTTT
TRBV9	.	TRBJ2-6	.	CASSVPLGTGANVLTF	TGTGCCAGCAGCGTACCTTTGGGCACTGGGGCCAACGTCCTGACTTTC
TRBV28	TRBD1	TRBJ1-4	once	CASSSGTGRLLGEKLFF	TGTGCCAGCAGTTCTGGGACAGGGCGTCTCTTGGGCGAAAAACTGTTTTTT
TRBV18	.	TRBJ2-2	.	CASSPDNRGASSGELFF	TGTGCCAGCTCACCAGACAATCGGGGGGCTTCGTCCGGGGAGCTGTTTTTT
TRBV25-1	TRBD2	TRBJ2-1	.	CASSDSGRAPEQFF	TGTGCCAGCAGTGACAGCGGGAGGGCCCCTGAGCAGTTCTTC
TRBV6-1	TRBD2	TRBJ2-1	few	CASRTLAGDYNEQFF	TGTGCCAGCAGAACACTAGCGGGTGACTACAATGAGCAGTTCTTC
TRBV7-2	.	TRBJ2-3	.	CASSLSGGPTDTQYF	TGTGCCAGCAGCTTAAGTGGGGGCCCTACAGATACGCAGTATTTT
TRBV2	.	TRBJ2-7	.	CASTLRRDSSYEQYF	TGTGCCAGCACCTTGAGGAGGGACTCCTCCTACGAGCAGTACTTC
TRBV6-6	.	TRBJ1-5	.	CASSYSRDQPQHF	TGTGCCAGCAGTTACTCGAGGGATCAGCCCCAGCATTTT
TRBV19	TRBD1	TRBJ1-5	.	CASSNQQGFRDQPQHF	TGTGCCAGTAGTAACCAACAGGGGTTCCGTGATCAGCCCCAGCATTTT
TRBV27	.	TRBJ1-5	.	CASSPLGSFGNQPQHF	TGTGCCAGCAGTCCCCTCGGGTCTTTCGGCAATCAGCCCCAGCATTTT
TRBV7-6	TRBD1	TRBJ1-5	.	CASSLAGQGASNQPQHF	TGTGCCAGCAGCTTAGCGGGACAGGGGGCGAGTAATCAGCCCCAGCATTTT
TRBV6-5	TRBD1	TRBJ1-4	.	CASSPWTGGYEKLFF	TGTGCCAGCAGTCCCTGGACAGGGGGGTATGAAAAACTGTTTTTT
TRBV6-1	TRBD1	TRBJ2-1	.	CASRTGTGGINEQFF	TGTGCCAGCAGGACCGGGACAGGGGGTATCAATGAGCAGTTCTTC
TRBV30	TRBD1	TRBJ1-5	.	CAWNLGQGPHQPQHF	TGTGCCTGGAACCTGGGACAGGGGCCTCATCAGCCCCAGCATTTT
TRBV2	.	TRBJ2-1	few	CASSADSSYNEQFF	TGTGCCAGCAGCGCGGACAGCTCCTACAATGAGCAGTTCTTC
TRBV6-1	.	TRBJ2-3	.	CASSPAGAGTQYF	TGTGCCAGCAGTCCCGCGGGGGCCGGTACGCAGTATTTT
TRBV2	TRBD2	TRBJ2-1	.	CASRLAGALNEQFF	TGTGCCAGCAGGCTAGCGGGAGCCCTCAATGAGCAGTTCTTC
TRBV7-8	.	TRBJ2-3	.	CASCLGAGADTQYF	TGTGCCAGCTGTCTAGGGGCTGGTGCGGATACGCAGTATTTT
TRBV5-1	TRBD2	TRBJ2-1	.	CASSYIAGGGNEQFF	TGCGCCAGCAGCTACATAGCGGGCGGGGGGAATGAGCAGTTCTTC
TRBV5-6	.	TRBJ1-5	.	CASSLGTVGQPQHF	TGTGCCAGCAGCTTGGGCACAGTCGGTCAGCCCCAGCATTTT
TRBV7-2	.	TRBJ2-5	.	CASSLAGVLEETQYF	TGTGCCAGCAGCTTAGCGGGAGTTTTGGAAGAGACCCAGTACTTC
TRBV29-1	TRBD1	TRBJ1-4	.	CSAAGQGSSEKLFF	TGCAGCGCTGCGGGACAGGGGAGCTCTGAAAAACTGTTTTTT
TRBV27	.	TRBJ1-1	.	CASSLRPRGYEAFF	TGTGCCAGCTCCCTTCGACCCAGGGGTTATGAAGCTTTCTTT
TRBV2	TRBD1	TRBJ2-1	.	CASSERADEGTGDRLRYNEQFF	TGTGCCAGCAGTGAAAGGGCAGACGAAGGGACAGGGGACCGACTTCGTTACAATGAGCAGTTCTTC
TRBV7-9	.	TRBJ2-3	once	CASSSQLAAGLADTQYF	TGTGCCAGCAGCTCGCAATTAGCCGCAGGGTTGGCAGATACGCAGTATTTT
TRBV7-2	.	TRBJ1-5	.	CASSFGQGGSNQPQHF	TGTGCCAGCAGCTTCGGGCAGGGTGGGAGCAATCAGCCCCAGCATTTT
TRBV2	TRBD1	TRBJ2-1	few	CASSANRGNEQFF	TGTGCCAGCAGTGCAAACAGGGGGAATGAGCAGTTCTTC
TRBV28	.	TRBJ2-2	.	CASRDRGTVNTGELFF	TGTGCCAGCAGAGACCGGGGGACGGTAAACACCGGGGAGCTGTTTTTT
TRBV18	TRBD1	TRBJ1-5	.	CASSPGTGPSGNQPQHF	TGTGCCAGCTCACCTGGGACAGGCCCATCTGGGAATCAGCCCCAGCATTTT
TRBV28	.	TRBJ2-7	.	CASSFQQPYEQYF	TGTGCCAGCAGTTTTCAACAGCCTTACGAGCAGTACTTC